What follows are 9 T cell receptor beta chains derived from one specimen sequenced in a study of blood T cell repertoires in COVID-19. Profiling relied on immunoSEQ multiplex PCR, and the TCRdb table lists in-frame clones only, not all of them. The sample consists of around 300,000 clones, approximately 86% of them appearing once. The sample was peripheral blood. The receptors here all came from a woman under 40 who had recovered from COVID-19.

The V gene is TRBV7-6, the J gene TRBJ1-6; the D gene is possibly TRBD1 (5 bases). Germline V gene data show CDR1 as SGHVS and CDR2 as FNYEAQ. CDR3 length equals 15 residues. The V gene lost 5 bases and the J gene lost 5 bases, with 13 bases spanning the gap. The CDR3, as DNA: TGTGCCAGCAGCCACCGACAGAATAATAATTCACCCCTCCACTTT. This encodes CASSHRQNNNSPLHF.

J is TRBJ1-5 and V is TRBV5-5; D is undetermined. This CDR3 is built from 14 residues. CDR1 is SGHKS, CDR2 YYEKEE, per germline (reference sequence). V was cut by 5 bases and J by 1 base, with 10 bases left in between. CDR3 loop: CASRAVGSNQPQHF. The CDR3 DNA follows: TGTGCCAGCAGAGCGGTGGGCAGCAATCAGCCCCAGCATTTT.

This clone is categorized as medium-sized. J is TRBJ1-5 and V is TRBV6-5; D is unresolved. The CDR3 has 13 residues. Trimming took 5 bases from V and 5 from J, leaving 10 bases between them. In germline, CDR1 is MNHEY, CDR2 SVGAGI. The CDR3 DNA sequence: TGTGCCAGCAGTCTGATCCTAGATCAGCCCCAGCATTTT. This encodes CASSLILDQPQHF.

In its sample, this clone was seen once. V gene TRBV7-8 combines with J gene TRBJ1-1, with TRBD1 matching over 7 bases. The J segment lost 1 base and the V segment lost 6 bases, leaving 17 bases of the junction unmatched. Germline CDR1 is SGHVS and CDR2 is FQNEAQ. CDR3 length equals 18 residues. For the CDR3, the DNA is TGTGCCAGCAGATCCTATTACAGGGGCCAAAAACCGAACACTGAAGCTTTCTTT. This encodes CASRSYYRGQKPNTEAFF.

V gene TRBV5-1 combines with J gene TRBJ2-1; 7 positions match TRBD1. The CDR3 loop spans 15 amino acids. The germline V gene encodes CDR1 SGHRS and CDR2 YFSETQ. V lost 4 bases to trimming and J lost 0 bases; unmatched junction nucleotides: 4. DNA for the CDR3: TGCGCCAGCAGCAACCGGGACAGCTCCTACAATGAGCAGTTCTTC. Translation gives CASSNRDSSYNEQFF. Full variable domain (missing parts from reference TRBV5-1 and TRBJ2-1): KAGVTQTPRYLIKTRGQQVTLSCSPISGHRSVSWYQQTPGQGLQFLFEYFSETQRNKGNFPGRFSGRQFSNSRSEMNVSTLELGDSALYLCASSNRDSSYNEQFFGPGTRLTVL.

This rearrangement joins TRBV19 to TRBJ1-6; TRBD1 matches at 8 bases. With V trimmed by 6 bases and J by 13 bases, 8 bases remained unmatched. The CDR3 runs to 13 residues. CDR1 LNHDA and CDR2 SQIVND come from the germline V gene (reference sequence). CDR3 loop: CASSPGQVSPLHF. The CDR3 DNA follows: TGTGCCAGTAGCCCGGGACAGGTCTCTCCCCTCCACTTT.

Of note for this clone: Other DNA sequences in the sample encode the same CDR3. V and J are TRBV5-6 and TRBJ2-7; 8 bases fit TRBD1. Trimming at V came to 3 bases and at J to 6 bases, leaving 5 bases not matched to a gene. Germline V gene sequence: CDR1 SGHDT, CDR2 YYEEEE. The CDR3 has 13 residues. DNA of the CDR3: TGTGCCAGCAGCTCCGGGACAGGTTCCGAGCAGTACTTC. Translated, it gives CASSSGTGSEQYF. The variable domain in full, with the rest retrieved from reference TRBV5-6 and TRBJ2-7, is DAGVTQSPTHLIKTRGQQVTLRCSPKSGHDTVSWYQQALGQGPQFIFQYYEEEERQRGNFPDRFSGHQFPNYSSELNVNALLLGDSALYLCASSSGTGSEQYFGPGTRLTVT.

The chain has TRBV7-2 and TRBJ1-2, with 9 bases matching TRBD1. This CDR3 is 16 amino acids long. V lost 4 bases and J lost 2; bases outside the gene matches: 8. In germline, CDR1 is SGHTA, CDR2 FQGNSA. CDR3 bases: TGTGCCAGCAGCTCGGCCCCGGGACAGGGAAACTATGGCTACACCTTC. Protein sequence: CASSSAPGQGNYGYTF. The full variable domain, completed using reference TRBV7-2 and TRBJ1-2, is GAGVSQSPSNKVTEKGKDVELRCDPISGHTALYWYRQSLGQGLEFLIYFQGNSAPDKSGLPSDRFSAERTGGSVSTLTIQRTQQEDSAVYLCASSSAPGQGNYGYTFGSGTRLTVV.

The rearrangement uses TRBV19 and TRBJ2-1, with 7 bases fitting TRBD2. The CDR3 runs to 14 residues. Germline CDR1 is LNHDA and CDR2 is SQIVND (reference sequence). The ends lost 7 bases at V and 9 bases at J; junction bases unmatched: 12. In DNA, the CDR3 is TGTGCCAGTATAGGTCTCGGCGGGAGTTCTGAGCAGTTCTTC. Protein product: CASIGLGGSSEQFF. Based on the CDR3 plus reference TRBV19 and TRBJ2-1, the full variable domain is DGGITQSPKYLFRKEGQNVTLSCEQNLNHDAMYWYRQDPGQGLRLIYYSQIVNDFQKGDIAEGYSVSREKKESFPLTVTSAQKNPTAFYLCASIGLGGSSEQFFGPGTRLTVL.